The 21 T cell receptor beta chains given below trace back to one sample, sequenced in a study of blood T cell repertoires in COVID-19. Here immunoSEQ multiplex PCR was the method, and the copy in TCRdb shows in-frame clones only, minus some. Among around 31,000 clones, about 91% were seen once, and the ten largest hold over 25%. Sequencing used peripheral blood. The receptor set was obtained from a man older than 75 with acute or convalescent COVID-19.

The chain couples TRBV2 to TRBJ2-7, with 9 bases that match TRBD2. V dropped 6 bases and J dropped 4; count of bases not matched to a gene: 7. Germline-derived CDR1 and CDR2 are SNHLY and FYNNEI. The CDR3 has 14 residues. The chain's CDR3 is CASSAGTSRYEQYF. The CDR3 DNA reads TGTGCCAGCAGCGCCGGGACTAGCAGATACGAGCAGTACTTC.

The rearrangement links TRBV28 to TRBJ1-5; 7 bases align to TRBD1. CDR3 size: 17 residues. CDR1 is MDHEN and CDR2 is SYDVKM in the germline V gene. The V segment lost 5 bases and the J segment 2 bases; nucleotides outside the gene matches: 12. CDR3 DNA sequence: TGTGCCAGCAGTACGAAGGGCGGGACAGTGGGCAATCAGCCCCAGCATTTT. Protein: CASSTKGGTVGNQPQHF.

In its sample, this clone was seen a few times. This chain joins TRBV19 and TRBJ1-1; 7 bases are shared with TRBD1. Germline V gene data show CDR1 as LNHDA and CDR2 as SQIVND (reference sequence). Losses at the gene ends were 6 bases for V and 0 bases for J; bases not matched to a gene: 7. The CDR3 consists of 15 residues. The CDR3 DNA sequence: TGTGCCAGTAGACCTGCGGACAGGATGAACACTGAAGCTTTCTTT. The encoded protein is CASRPADRMNTEAFF.

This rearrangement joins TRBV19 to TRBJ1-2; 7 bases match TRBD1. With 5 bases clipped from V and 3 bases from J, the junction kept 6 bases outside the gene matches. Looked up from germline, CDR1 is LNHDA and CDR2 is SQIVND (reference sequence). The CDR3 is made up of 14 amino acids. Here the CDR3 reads CASSPAGGHYGYTF. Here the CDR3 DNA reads TGTGCCAGTAGTCCCGCAGGGGGGCACTATGGCTACACCTTC.

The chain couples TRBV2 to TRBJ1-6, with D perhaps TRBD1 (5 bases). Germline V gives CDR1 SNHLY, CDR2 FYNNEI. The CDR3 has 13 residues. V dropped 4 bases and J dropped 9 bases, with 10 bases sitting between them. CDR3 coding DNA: TGTGCCAGCAGTGGGACATGGGGTTCACCCCTCCACTTT. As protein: CASSGTWGSPLHF.

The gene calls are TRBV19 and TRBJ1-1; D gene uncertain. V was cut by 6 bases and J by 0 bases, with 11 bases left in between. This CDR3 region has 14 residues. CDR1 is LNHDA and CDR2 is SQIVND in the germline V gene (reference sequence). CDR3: CASSAGVMNTEAFF. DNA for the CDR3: TGTGCCAGTAGCGCAGGCGTCATGAACACTGAAGCTTTCTTT.

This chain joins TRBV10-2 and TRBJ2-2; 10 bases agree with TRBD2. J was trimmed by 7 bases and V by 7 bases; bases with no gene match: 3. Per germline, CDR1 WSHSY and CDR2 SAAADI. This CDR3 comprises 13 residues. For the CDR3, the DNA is TGCGCCAGCAAGCGGGAGGGTGGCGGGGAGCTGTTTTTT. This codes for CASKREGGGELFF.

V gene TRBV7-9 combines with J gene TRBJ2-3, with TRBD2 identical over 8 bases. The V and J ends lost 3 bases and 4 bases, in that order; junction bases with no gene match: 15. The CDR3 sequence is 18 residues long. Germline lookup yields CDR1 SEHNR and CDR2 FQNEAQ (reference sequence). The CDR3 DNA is TGTGCCAGCAGCTTTAGGAGATCGAGAGCGGGAGTTGCAGATACGCAGTATTTT. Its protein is CASSFRRSRAGVADTQYF.

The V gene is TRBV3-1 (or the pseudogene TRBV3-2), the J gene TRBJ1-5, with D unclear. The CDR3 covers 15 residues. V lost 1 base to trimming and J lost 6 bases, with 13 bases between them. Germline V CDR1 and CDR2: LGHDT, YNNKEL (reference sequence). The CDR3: CASSQGSGYGQPQHF. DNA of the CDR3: TGTGCCAGCAGCCAAGGATCCGGGTACGGTCAGCCCCAGCATTTT.

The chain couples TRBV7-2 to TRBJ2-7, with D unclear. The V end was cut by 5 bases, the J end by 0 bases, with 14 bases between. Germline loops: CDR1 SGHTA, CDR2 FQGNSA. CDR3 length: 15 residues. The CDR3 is CASSPRVLSSYEQYF. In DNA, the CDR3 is TGTGCCAGCAGCCCCCGGGTCCTCAGCTCCTACGAGCAGTACTTC.

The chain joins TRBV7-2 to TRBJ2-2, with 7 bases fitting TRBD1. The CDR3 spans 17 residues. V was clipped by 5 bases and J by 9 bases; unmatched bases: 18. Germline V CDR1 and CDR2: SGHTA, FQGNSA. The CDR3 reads CASSTRDSLTTFRELFF. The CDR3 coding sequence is TGTGCCAGCAGCACCCGGGACAGTCTCACCACCTTCCGGGAGCTGTTTTTT.

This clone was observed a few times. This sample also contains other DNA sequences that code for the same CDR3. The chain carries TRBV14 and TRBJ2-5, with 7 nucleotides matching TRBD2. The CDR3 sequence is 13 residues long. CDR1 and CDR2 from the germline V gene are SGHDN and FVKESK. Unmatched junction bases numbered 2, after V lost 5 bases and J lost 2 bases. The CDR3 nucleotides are TGTGCCAGCAGCTGGACTAGTCAAGAGACCCAGTACTTC. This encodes CASSWTSQETQYF.

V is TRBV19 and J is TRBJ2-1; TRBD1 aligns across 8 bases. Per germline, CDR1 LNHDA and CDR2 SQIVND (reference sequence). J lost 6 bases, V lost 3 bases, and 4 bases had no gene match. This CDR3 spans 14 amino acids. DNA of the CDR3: TGTGCCAGTAGTATTTTTACAGGGGGCAATGAGCAGTTCTTC. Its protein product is CASSIFTGGNEQFF.

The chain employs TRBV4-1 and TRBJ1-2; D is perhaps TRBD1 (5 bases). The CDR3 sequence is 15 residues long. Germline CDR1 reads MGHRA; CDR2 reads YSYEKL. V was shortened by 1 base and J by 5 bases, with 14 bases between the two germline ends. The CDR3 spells CASSQGGGLQYGYTF. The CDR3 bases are TGCGCCAGCAGCCAAGGGGGGGGACTGCAATATGGCTACACCTTC.

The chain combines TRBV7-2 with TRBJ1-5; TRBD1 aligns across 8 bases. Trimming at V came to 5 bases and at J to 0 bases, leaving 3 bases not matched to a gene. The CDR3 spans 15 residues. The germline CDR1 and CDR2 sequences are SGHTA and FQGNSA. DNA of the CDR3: TGTGCCAGCAGCCAACAGGGGGTTAGCAATCAGCCCCAGCATTTT. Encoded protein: CASSQQGVSNQPQHF. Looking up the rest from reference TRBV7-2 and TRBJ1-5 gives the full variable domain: GAGVSQSPSNKVTEKGKDVELRCDPISGHTALYWYRQSLGQGLEFLIYFQGNSAPDKSGLPSDRFSAERTGGSVSTLTIQRTQQEDSAVYLCASSQQGVSNQPQHFGDGTRLSIL.

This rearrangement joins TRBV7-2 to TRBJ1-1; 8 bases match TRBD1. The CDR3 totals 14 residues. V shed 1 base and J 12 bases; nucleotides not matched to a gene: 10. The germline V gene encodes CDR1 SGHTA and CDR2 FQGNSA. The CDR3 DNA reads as TGTGCCAGCAGCTTAGAGGGAATGACAGGGGAAACTTTCTTT. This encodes CASSLEGMTGETFF.

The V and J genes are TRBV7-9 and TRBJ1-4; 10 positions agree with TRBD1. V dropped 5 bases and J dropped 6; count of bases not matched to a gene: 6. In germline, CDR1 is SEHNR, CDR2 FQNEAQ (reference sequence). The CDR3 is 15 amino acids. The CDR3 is CASSIRQGADEKLFF. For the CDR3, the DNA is TGTGCCAGCAGCATAAGACAGGGGGCGGATGAAAAACTGTTTTTT. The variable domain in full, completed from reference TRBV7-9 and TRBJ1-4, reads DTGVSQNPRHKITKRGQNVTFRCDPISEHNRLYWYRQTLGQGPEFLTYFQNEAQLEKSRLLSDRFSAERPKGSFSTLEIQRTEQGDSAMYLCASSIRQGADEKLFFGSGTQLSVL.

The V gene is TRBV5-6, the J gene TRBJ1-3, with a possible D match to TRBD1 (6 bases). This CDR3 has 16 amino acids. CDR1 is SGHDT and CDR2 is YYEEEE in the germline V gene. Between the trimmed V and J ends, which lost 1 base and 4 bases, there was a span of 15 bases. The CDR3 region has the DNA TGTGCCAGCAGCTTGTCCCTGGGGGCTCAAGGAAACACCATATATTTT. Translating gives CASSLSLGAQGNTIYF.

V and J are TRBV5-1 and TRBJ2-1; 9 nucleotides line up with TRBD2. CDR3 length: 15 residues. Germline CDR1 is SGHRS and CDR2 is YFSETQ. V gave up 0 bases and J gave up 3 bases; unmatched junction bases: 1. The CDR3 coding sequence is TGCGCCAGCAGCTTGGTAGCGGGGGTCTACAATGAGCAGTTCTTC. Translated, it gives CASSLVAGVYNEQFF.

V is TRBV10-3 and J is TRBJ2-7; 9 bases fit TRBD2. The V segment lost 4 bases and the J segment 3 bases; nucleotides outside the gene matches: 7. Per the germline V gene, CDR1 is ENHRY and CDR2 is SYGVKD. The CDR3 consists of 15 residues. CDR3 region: CAISGSSGNYYEQYF. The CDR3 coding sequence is TGTGCCATCAGTGGGTCTAGCGGGAACTACTACGAGCAGTACTTC.

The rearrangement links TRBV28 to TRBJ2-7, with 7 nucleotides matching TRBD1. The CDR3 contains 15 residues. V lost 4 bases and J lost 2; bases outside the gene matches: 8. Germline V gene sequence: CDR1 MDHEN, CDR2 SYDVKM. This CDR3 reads CASSSGQVPPYEQYF. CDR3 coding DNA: TGTGCCAGCAGTTCCGGACAGGTGCCGCCCTACGAGCAGTACTTC. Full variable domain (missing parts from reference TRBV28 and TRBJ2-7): DVKVTQSSRYLVKRTGEKVFLECVQDMDHENMFWYRQDPGLGLRLIYFSYDVKMKEKGDIPEGYSVSREKKERFSLILESASTNQTSMYLCASSSGQVPPYEQYFGPGTRLTVT.